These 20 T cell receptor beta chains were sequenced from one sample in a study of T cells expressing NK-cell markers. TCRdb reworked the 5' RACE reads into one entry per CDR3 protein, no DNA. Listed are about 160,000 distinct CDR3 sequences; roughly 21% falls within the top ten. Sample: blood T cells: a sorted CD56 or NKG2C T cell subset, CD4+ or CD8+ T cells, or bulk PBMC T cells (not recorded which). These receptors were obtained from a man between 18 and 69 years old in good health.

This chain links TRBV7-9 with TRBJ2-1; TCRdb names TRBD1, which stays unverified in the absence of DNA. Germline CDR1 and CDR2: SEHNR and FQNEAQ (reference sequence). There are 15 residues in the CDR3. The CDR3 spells CASSPAGGGPNEQFF.

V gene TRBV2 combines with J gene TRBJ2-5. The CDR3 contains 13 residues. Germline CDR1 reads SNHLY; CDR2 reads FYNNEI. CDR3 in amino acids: CALVERYQETQYF.

CDR3 sequence: CATQDNFGYEQYF. The chain links TRBV19 to TRBJ2-7. The CDR3 sequence is 13 residues long. Germline CDR1 is LNHDA and CDR2 is SQIVND (reference sequence).

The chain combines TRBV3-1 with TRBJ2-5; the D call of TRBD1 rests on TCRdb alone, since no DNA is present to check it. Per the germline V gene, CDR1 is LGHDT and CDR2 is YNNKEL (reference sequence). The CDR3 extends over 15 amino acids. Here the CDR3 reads CASSQEETRPETQYF.

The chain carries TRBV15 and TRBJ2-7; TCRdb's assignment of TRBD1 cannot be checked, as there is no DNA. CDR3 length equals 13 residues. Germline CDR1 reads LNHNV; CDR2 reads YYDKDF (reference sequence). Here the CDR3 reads CATSRQGIYEQYF.

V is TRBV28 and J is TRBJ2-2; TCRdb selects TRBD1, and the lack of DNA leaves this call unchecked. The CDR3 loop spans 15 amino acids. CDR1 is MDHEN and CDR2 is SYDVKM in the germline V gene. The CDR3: CASRPVDRETGELFF. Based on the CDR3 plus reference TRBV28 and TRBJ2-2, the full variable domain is DVKVTQSSRYLVKRTGEKVFLECVQDMDHENMFWYRQDPGLGLRLIYFSYDVKMKEKGDIPEGYSVSREKKERFSLILESASTNQTSMYLCASRPVDRETGELFFGEGSRLTVL.

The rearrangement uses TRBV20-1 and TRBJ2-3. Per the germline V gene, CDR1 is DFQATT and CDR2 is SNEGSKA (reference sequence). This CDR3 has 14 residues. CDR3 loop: CSARGLTGTDTQYF.

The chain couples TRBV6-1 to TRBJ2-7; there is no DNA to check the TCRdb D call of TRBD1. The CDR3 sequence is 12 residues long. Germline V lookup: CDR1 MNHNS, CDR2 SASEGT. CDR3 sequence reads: CASSGHLYEQYF.

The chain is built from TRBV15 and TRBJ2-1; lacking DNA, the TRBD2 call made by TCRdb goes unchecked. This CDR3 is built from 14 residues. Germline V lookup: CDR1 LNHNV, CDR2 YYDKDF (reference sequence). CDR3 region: CATSRTRGWEEQFF.

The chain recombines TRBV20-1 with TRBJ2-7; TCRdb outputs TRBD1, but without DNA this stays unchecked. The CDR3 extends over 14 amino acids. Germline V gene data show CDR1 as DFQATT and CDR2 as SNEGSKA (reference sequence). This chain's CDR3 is CSAALFGQGNEQYF.

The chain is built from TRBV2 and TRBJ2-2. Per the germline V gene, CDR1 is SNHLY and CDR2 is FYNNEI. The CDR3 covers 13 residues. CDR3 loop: CASSEAGLRELFF.

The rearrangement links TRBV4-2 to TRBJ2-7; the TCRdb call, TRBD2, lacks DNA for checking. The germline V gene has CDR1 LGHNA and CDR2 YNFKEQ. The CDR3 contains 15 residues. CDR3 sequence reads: CASSQDPSGGYEQYF.

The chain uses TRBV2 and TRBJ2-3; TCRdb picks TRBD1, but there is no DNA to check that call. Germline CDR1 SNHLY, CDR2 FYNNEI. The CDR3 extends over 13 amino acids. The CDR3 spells CASWTGLADTQYF.

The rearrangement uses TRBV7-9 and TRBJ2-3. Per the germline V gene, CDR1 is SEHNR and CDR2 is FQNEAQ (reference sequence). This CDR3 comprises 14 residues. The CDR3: CASSLGLGNSPQYF.

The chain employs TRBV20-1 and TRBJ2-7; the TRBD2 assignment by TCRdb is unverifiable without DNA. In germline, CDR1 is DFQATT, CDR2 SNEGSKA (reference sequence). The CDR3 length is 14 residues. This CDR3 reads CSTRRLAGSGEQYF.

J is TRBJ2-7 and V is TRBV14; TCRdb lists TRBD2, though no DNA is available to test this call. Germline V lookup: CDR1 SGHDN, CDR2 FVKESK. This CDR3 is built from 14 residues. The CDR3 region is CASSQGDSPIEQYF.

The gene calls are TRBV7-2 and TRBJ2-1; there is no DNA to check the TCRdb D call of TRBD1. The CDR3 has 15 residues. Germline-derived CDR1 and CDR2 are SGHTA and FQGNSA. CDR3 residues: CASSFSGGAGNEQFF.

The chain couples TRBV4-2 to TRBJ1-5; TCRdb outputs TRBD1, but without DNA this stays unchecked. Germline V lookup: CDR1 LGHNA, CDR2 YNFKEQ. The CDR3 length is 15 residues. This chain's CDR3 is CASSRGQESNQPQHF.

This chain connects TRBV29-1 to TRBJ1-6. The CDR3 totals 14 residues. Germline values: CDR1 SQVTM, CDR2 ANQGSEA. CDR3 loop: CSVAEAGGNSPLHF. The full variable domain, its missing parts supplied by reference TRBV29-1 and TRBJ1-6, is SAVISQKPSRDICQRGTSLTIQCQVDSQVTMMFWYRQQPGQSLTLIATANQGSEATYESGFVIDKFPISRPNLTFSTLTVSNMSPEDSSIYLCSVAEAGGNSPLHFGNGTRLTVT.

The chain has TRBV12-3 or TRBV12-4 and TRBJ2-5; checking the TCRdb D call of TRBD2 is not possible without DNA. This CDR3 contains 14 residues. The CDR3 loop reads CASSLGLMKETQYF.